The 16 T cell receptor beta chains below come from one sample, sequenced in a study of blood T cell repertoires in COVID-19 (dated by TCRdb to the early 2020s). The method behind the library was the immunoSEQ multiplex PCR assay. TCRdb obtained this table from immuneACCESS and retained in-frame rearrangements with V and J assigned. These tables miss some clones; where compared with another copy, unresolved V genes account for less than half of the shortfall, and the remainder is unexplained. Here the sample has more than 95,000 clones; 88% occur a single time. The top ten hold about 1.5% of the sample. The source material was peripheral blood. The receptors originated from a human donor in a cohort sampled during active COVID-19.

The chain carries TRBV7-2 and TRBJ2-6; D is unclear. V lost 1 base to trimming and J lost 2 bases, with 3 bases between them. This CDR3 has 14 residues. Per germline, CDR1 SGHTA and CDR2 FQGNSA. The CDR3 reads CASSLEPGANVLTF. The CDR3 DNA follows: TGTGCCAGCAGCTTAGAGCCTGGGGCCAACGTCCTGACTTTC.

This clone was detected only once. J is TRBJ2-2 and V is TRBV7-8, with no clear D. V lost 0 bases and J lost 5, with 13 bases in between. CDR3 size: 16 residues. In germline, CDR1 is SGHVS, CDR2 FQNEAQ. The CDR3 here is CASSLAARTKTGELFF. The CDR3 nucleotides read TGTGCCAGCAGCTTAGCGGCCCGCACCAAAACCGGGGAGCTGTTTTTT.

This clone showed up just once. This chain joins TRBV19 and TRBJ1-2, with D unclear. In germline, CDR1 is LNHDA, CDR2 SQIVND (reference sequence). The CDR3 runs 14 residues. V lost 2 bases and J lost 4, with 11 bases in between. This chain's CDR3 is CASSISAGFYGYTF. DNA for the CDR3: TGTGCCAGTAGTATATCGGCCGGGTTCTATGGCTACACCTTC.

The rearrangement links TRBV2 to TRBJ1-4, with D possibly matching TRBD1 (5 bases). The germline V and J ends were trimmed by 7 bases and 4 bases, with 10 bases remaining between them. This CDR3 is built from 13 residues. Per the germline V gene, CDR1 is SNHLY and CDR2 is FYNNEI. The CDR3, as DNA: TGTGCCAGCAATGGGGGGGTTAATGAAAAACTGTTTTTT. Protein sequence: CASNGGVNEKLFF.

V gene TRBV5-4 combines with J gene TRBJ2-7; tentatively, D is TRBD1 (6 bases). V lost 4 bases, J lost 4 bases, and 27 bases lay in between. In germline, CDR1 is SGHNT, CDR2 YYREEE (reference sequence). The CDR3 runs to 18 residues. In nucleotides, the CDR3 is TGTGCCAGCAGCCCCGCCGCTAGTGGTATAGGGGGTGGTTACGAGCAGTACTTC. Protein sequence: CASSPAASGIGGGYEQYF.

The chain combines TRBV5-1 with TRBJ2-7, with a tentative D call TRBD1 (6 bases). The CDR3 length is 13 residues. Germline values: CDR1 SGHRS, CDR2 YFSETQ. Trimming took off 4 bases at V and 2 bases at J, with 10 bases between the two ends. CDR3 region: CASSLDSAYEQYF. CDR3 nucleotide sequence: TGCGCCAGCAGCCTGGACAGTGCCTACGAGCAGTACTTC.

The chain recombines TRBV10-3 with TRBJ2-7, with 10 positions matching TRBD2. The CDR3 extends over 15 amino acids. Germline V lookup: CDR1 ENHRY, CDR2 SYGVKD. V dropped 6 bases and J dropped 7; count of bases not matched to a gene: 12. CDR3 sequence (DNA): TGTGCCATCAGCGCCCTAGCGGGGGAATTGGGGGAGCAGTACTTC. This sequence encodes CAISALAGELGEQYF.

V and J are TRBV5-1 and TRBJ2-1; 9 bases are shared with TRBD1. The CDR3 covers 14 residues. The V gene end was trimmed by 3 bases and the J gene end by 8 bases; junction bases not matched to a gene: 6. Germline V gene lookup returns CDR1 SGHRS and CDR2 YFSETQ. CDR3 in DNA: TGCGCCAGCAGCTCGAGACAGGGGGGCGATGAGCAGTTCTTC. Translated, it gives CASSSRQGGDEQFF.

The chain couples TRBV28 to TRBJ1-2, with D hard to call. V was trimmed by 4 bases and J by 8 bases, leaving 17 bases between them. The CDR3 loop spans 14 amino acids. Germline V gene data show CDR1 as MDHEN and CDR2 as SYDVKM. CDR3 in amino acids: CASSSPSSVAGYTF. Here the CDR3 DNA reads TGTGCCAGCAGTTCCCCTTCTTCGGTTGCCGGCTACACCTTC.

The gene calls are TRBV7-9 and TRBJ2-7; the match to TRBD1 covers 9 bases. The CDR3 runs 12 residues. In germline, CDR1 is SEHNR, CDR2 FQNEAQ (reference sequence). J lost 6 bases, V lost 4 bases, and 1 base had no gene match. CDR3 sequence (DNA): TGTGCCAGCAGCTCGGACAGGGGCGAGCAGTACTTC. It translates to CASSSDRGEQYF.

The genes are TRBV19 and TRBJ2-5; TRBD1 is a possible D gene (5 bases). The CDR3 runs to 14 residues. V lost 4 bases, J lost 4 bases, and 13 bases lay in between. Germline V gene lookup returns CDR1 LNHDA and CDR2 SQIVND (reference sequence). The CDR3 DNA sequence: TGTGCCAGTAGTACAGCAGGGTCGGGAGAGACCCAGTACTTC. Translation gives CASSTAGSGETQYF.

CDR3 region: CASSQGAGVIGSGNTIYF. CDR3 nucleotide sequence: TGTGCCAGCAGCCAAGGGGCAGGGGTAATAGGATCTGGAAACACCATATATTTT. This chain uses TRBV3-1 (or the pseudogene TRBV3-2) with TRBJ1-3; perhaps TRBD1 as D (6 bases). CDR1 and CDR2 (germline): LGHDT, YNNKEL (reference sequence). The CDR3 length is 18 residues. Deletions cut 1 base from V and 1 base from J, with 17 bases between.

V gene TRBV6-2 or TRBV6-3 combines with J gene TRBJ2-3; D not certain. Germline assignment: CDR1 MNHEY and CDR2 SVGEGT. V gave up 0 bases and J gave up 0 bases, with 13 bases separating them. This CDR3 contains 17 residues. The DNA for the CDR3 is TGTGCCAGCAGTTACTCAGTTGCGACTTCTAGCACAGATACGCAGTATTTT. It specifies CASSYSVATSSTDTQYF.

The chain is built from TRBV5-5 and TRBJ1-4; D possibly corresponds to TRBD1 (6 bases). V was cut by 4 bases and J by 2 bases, with 15 bases left in between. CDR1 and CDR2 from the germline V gene are SGHKS and YYEKEE (reference sequence). The CDR3 runs to 16 residues. In nucleotides, the CDR3 is TGTGCCAGCAGCCACGAACAGGGATGGACTAATGAAAAACTGTTTTTT. As protein: CASSHEQGWTNEKLFF.

This clone has only a few counts. The genes are TRBV28 and TRBJ2-3; 13 nucleotides align to TRBD2. The V gene's germline CDR1 is MDHEN and CDR2 SYDVKM. V shed 2 bases and J 0 bases; nucleotides not matched to a gene: 5. The CDR3 is made up of 18 amino acids. The CDR3 spells CASSLRTSGSSSTDTQYF. DNA for the CDR3: TGTGCCAGCAGTTTAAGGACTAGCGGGAGCTCAAGCACAGATACGCAGTATTTT.

The V and J genes are TRBV5-5 and TRBJ2-2; D not certain. CDR3 length: 13 residues. Trimming took 0 bases from V and 5 from J, leaving 5 bases between them. The germline gives CDR1 SGHKS, CDR2 YYEKEE (reference sequence). DNA for the CDR3: TGTGCCAGCAGCTTGGTAGCAACCGGGGAGCTGTTTTTT. It specifies CASSLVATGELFF. The whole variable domain, filled in from reference TRBV5-5 and TRBJ2-2, reads DAGVTQSPTHLIKTRGQQVTLRCSPISGHKSVSWYQQVLGQGPQFIFQYYEKEERGRGNFPDRFSARQFPNYSSELNVNALLLGDSALYLCASSLVATGELFFGEGSRLTVL.